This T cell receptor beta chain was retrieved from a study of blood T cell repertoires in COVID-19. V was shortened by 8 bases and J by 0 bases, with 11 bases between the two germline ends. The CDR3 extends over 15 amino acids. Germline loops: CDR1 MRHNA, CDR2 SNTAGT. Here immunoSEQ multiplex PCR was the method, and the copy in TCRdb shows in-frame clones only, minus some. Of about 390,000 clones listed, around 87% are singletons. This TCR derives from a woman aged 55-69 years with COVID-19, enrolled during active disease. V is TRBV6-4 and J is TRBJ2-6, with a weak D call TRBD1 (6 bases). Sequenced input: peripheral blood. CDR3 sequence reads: CASSTGSSGANVLTF. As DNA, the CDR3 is TGTGCCAGCTCGACAGGCAGCTCTGGGGCCAACGTCCTGACTTTC.